This TCR beta chain was sequenced during a study of blood T cell repertoires in COVID-19. The overall study: Specimens from acute and convalescent COVID-19 originated in the United States, Italy and Spain.

This clone was counted between two and nine times. Cohorts were based on clinical histories the participants reported. V shed 1 base and J shed 5 bases, with 11 bases lying between them. Per the germline V gene, CDR1 is LGHDT and CDR2 is YNNKEL (reference sequence). The CDR3 runs to 15 residues. Per the authors' pipeline: Amplifying reference gene primers gave estimates of nucleated cell counts. Measured with immunoSEQ multiplex PCR; TCRdb has only the in-frame clones, and not every one. V, J and clone size are taken as reported in that table, and D and trimming were inferred from the DNA itself. Found here are about 310,000 clones, almost 90% of them singletons; the top ten hold around 4.5%.

This TCR was sampled from a woman aged 18-30 years with acute COVID-19. The specimen was PBMCs or T cells enriched from blood (not recorded which). The genes are TRBV3-1 (or the pseudogene TRBV3-2) and TRBJ1-4; the D gene is possibly TRBD1 (6 bases). The CDR3 DNA follows: TGTGCCAGCAGCCAAGGGACAGCTATGAATGAAAAACTGTTTTTT. This codes for CASSQGTAMNEKLFF.